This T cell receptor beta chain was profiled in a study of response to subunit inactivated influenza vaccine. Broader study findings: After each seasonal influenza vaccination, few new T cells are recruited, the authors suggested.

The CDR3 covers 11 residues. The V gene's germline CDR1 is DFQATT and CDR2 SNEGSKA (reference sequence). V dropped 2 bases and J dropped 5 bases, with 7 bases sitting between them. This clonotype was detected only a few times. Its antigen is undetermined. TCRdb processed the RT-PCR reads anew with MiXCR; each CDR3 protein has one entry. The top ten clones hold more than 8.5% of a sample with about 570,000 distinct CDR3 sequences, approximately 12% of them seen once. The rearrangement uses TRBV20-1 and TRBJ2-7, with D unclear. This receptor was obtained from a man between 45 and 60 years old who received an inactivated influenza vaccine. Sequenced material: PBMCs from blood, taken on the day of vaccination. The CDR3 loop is CSARMVDEQYF. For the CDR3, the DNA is TGCAGTGCTAGAATGGTTGACGAGCAGTACTTC.